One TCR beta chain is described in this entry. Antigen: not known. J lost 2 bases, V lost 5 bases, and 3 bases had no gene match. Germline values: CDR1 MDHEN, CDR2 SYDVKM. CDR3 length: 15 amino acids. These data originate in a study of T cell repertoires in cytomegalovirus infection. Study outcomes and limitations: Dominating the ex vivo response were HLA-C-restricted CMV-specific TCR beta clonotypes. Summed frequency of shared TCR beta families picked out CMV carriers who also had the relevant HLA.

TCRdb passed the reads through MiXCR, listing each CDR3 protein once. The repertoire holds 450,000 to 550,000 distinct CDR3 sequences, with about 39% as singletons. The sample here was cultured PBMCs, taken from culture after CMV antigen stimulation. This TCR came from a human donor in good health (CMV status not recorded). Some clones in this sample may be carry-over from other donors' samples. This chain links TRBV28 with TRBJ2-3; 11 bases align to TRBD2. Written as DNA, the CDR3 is TGTGCCAGCAGTCCTAGCGGGGGGTACACAGATACGCAGTATTTT. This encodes CASSPSGGYTDTQYF.